The rows below give T cell receptor beta chains drawn from one sample of a study of PD-1 blockade in classical Hodgkin lymphoma. The method was immunoSEQ multiplex PCR; TCRdb's version includes in-frame clones alone and lacks a portion of them. This sample has some 84,000 clones; over 90% occur once, and the top ten carry about 2.6%. Here the sequenced sample was peripheral blood mononuclear cells (PBMCs), taken before the second cycle of nivolumab. The receptors shown here come from a human donor with classical Hodgkin lymphoma. Each CDR3 is given with its conserved first and last residue. A D gene is named only where the DNA matches it firmly. Only some rows state a clone size, as once, few, many or a class for expanded clones.

V gene	CDR3 length	clone size	J gene	D gene	CDR3 DNA	CDR3 protein
TRBV5-4	13	NA	TRBJ1-2	NA	TGTGCCAGCAGCTTTGAGGGAACCTATGGCTACACCTTC	CASSFEGTYGYTF
TRBV6-5	15	NA	TRBJ1-2	TRBD1	TGTGCCAGCAGTAAACGGACAGGCATCAACTATGGCTACACCTTC	CASSKRTGINYGYTF
TRBV25-1	15	NA	TRBJ2-7	TRBD1	TGTGCCAGCAGTGATCTCGGGACAGGGTTCGGCGAGCAGTACTTC	CASSDLGTGFGEQYF
TRBV14	17	NA	TRBJ1-4	NA	TGTGCCAGCAGCCAAAAAGGAATGAGGGGACGAAATGAAAAACTGTTTTTT	CASSQKGMRGRNEKLFF
TRBV6-5	12	NA	TRBJ2-5	NA	TGTGCCAGCAGTTACCCTCAAGAGACCCAGTACTTC	CASSYPQETQYF
TRBV18	13	NA	TRBJ1-4	NA	TGTGCCAGCTCATTTCGAGGGAATGAAAAACTGTTTTTT	CASSFRGNEKLFF
TRBV28	14	NA	TRBJ2-1	NA	TGTGCCAGCAGTTACAGGGATTCCTACAATGAGCAGTTCTTC	CASSYRDSYNEQFF
TRBV19	15	NA	TRBJ1-4	NA	TGTGCCAGTAGTATAGACAAAACTCAAAAGGAAAAACTGTTTTTT	CASSIDKTQKEKLFF
TRBV7-2	15	NA	TRBJ2-5	TRBD2	TGTGCCAGCAGCCGGGTGGGCGGGAGGCCAGAGACCCAGTACTTC	CASSRVGGRPETQYF
TRBV11-2	17	NA	TRBJ2-1	NA	TGTGCCAGCAACTCCTTCTTTGCCCCGGGAAGGGTTAATGAGCAGTTCTTC	CASNSFFAPGRVNEQFF
TRBV5-4	13	NA	TRBJ1-1	NA	TGTGCCAGCAGCTCCAGGGTTGTCGCTGAAGCTTTCTTT	CASSSRVVAEAFF
TRBV2	14	NA	TRBJ1-4	NA	TGTGCCAGCAGTTTGACCCTACGCGATGAAAAACTGTTTTTT	CASSLTLRDEKLFF
TRBV5-8	11	NA	TRBJ1-2	NA	TGTGCCAGTAGAGGGGGATATGGCTACACCTTC	CASRGGYGYTF
TRBV6-9	16	NA	TRBJ2-1	NA	TGTGCCAGCAGTTATTGGGGGCTATTCTCCTACAATGAGCAGTTCTTC	CASSYWGLFSYNEQFF
TRBV27	18	NA	TRBJ1-1	TRBD1	TGTGCCAGCAGTTTGCTCGGCAGGGGGCTCAGACCGAACACTGAAGCTTTCTTT	CASSLLGRGLRPNTEAFF
TRBV5-6	17	NA	TRBJ2-5	TRBD2	TGTGCCAGCAGCTTGGCCCCGCTAGCGGGTGGACAAGAGACCCAGTACTTC	CASSLAPLAGGQETQYF
TRBV5-4	16	NA	TRBJ2-3	TRBD2	TGTGCCAGCAGCTGGCGACTAGCGGTTACCACAGATACGCAGTATTTT	CASSWRLAVTTDTQYF
TRBV5-1	16	NA	TRBJ2-6	TRBD2	TGCGCCAGCAGCGTTGGCGGGGGGGCTGGGGCCAACGTCCTGACTTTC	CASSVGGGAGANVLTF
TRBV29-1	11	NA	TRBJ2-1	NA	TGCAGCGTTGCCCGGGGCAATGAGCAGTTCTTC	CSVARGNEQFF
TRBV9	13	NA	TRBJ2-2	NA	TGTGCCAGCAGCGTAGCTATGGCCGGGGAGCTGTTTTTT	CASSVAMAGELFF
TRBV30	13	NA	TRBJ2-7	TRBD1	TGTGCCTGGAGTACCGGGACAGGCACCTCCATTTGGTTC	CAWSTGTGTSIWF
TRBV6-1	15	NA	TRBJ2-1	NA	TGTGCCAGCAACCGAGACCCTTTCTCCTACAATGAGCAGTTCTTC	CASNRDPFSYNEQFF
TRBV6-5	11	once	TRBJ1-1	NA	TGTGCCAGCTCGAAAGGCACTGAAGCTTTCTTT	CASSKGTEAFF
TRBV6-5	16	once	TRBJ2-4	TRBD1	TGTGCCAGCAGTTACGGAATTGCGACAGGGACGAACATTCAGTACTTC	CASSYGIATGTNIQYF
TRBV19	19	NA	TRBJ2-3	TRBD2	TGTGCCAGTAGTATCGAGAGACTAGCGGGAGGGGGATTCACAGATACGCAGTATTTT	CASSIERLAGGGFTDTQYF
TRBV19	17	NA	TRBJ2-5	TRBD2	TGTGCCAGTAGTAAGCCCCCGAGGAGCGGGAGTGGCGGGACCCAGTACTTC	CASSKPPRSGSGGTQYF